The clone carrying this TCR beta chain came up a few times. What it recognizes is unknown. These data come from a study of T cell repertoires in cytomegalovirus infection. Overall study: Recently identified HLA-C-restricted CMV epitopes were among the peptides used.

The study, taken as a whole, reports: Cumulative frequency (of public TCR beta family members) identified carriers of CMV plus the relevant HLA. Ex vivo responses were dominated by HLA-C-restricted CMV-specific TCR beta clonotypes.

CDR1 SGHTA and CDR2 FQGTGA come from the germline V gene. The CDR3 loop spans 17 amino acids. The trim removed 5 bases at V and 0 bases at J, leaving 10 bases unmatched. TCRdb re-analysed the reads in MiXCR, keeping a single row per CDR3 protein. Of hundreds of thousands of distinct CDR3 sequences listed, 30% to 40% were seen once; the top ten hold roughly 17%. The source of this sequence is a human donor in good health (CMV status not recorded). Some clones in this sample may be carry-over from other donors' samples. This material consisted of cultured PBMCs, taken from culture after CMV antigen stimulation. The V call is TRBV7-3, the J call TRBJ2-3; 8 nucleotides line up with TRBD2. CDR3 bases: TGTGCCAGCAGCGCCCGGACTAGCAGTGCTAGCACAGATACGCAGTATTTT. It encodes CASSARTSSASTDTQYF.